Detailed here is one TCR beta chain. V dropped 5 bases and J dropped 4 bases, with 11 bases sitting between them. This CDR3 has 12 residues. Germline V gene data show CDR1 as GTSNPN and CDR2 as SVGIG (reference sequence). Under the authors' procedure: Amplifying reference gene primers gave estimates of nucleated cell counts. Assay: immunoSEQ multiplex PCR; the TCRdb copy retains only in-frame clones and omits some. V, J and clone size reflect that table, while D and trimming were determined from the DNA. The sample holds 280,000 or so clones, approximately 83% seen once. The data originate from a study of blood T cell repertoires in COVID-19.

The source is a human donor in a cohort sampled during active COVID-19. Sequenced: peripheral blood. The chain uses TRBV30 and TRBJ1-2, with D uncertain. As DNA, the CDR3 is TGTGCCTGGCTGGGAGTCGGCTATGGCTACACCTTC. Translated, it gives CAWLGVGYGYTF. The full variable domain, with the rest looked up from reference TRBV30 and TRBJ1-2, is SQTIHQWPATLVQPVGSPLSLECTVEGTSNPNLYWYRQAAGRGLQLLFYSVGIGQISSEVPQNLSASRPQDRQFILSSKKLLLSDSGFYLCAWLGVGYGYTFGSGTRLTVV.